This T cell receptor beta chain emerged from a study of blood T cell repertoires in COVID-19. Residents of 24 US areas, aged about 18 to 89 years, made up the participants. Participants had their cohort set by participant-reported clinical history. Per the original methods: The assay estimated nucleated cells by amplifying reference gene primers. Assay used: immunoSEQ multiplex PCR; TCRdb lists only in-frame clones, some missing. From that table come the V and J calls and clone size; the DNA was used to work out D and trimming. The top ten hold roughly 7.3% of the sample, which has approximately 150,000 clones, around four fifths seen once. Germline loops: CDR1 SNHLY, CDR2 FYNNEI. The CDR3 covers 12 residues. The ends were cut back, 10 bases at V and 1 base at J, with 11 bases in the middle.

The receptor was derived from a woman in her 50s who had recovered from COVID-19. Specimen: PBMCs or T cells enriched from blood (not recorded which). The gene calls are TRBV2 and TRBJ2-7; D perhaps matches TRBD1 (6 bases). CDR3 loop: CATLRGSYEQYF. In nucleotides, the CDR3 is TGTGCCACCCTCAGGGGATCCTACGAGCAGTACTTC.